Listed below are T cell receptor beta chains from one sample, sequenced in a study of beta chain features in type 1 diabetes. The data were produced by immunoSEQ multiplex PCR, yet TCRdb's version contains in-frame clones alone and is incomplete. The sample has 350,000 to 450,000 clones, more than 11% seen once; the top ten hold about 0.04%. The sequenced material came from naive CD4+ T cells from blood. These TCRs come from a man in his thirties or forties in good health. Both conserved end residues are part of each CDR3. The D gene is left open where the match is weak. Clone size is not always given. Where it is, it says once, few, many or a class for expanded clones.

j_call v_call clone_size d_call cdr3_nt cdr3_aa
TRBJ2-1 TRBV7-9 . . TGTGCCAGCAGCTTAACCAGGGGTAGAGAGAGTGAGCAGTTCTTC CASSLTRGRESEQFF
TRBJ2-7 TRBV18 . . TGTGCCAGCTCACCCAATCTCGGCGAGCAGTACTTC CASSPNLGEQYF
TRBJ1-4 TRBV9 . TRBD1 TGTGCCAGCAGCGTAGGACAGGGTGGAGAAAAACTGTTTTTT CASSVGQGGEKLFF
TRBJ2-1 TRBV7-2 few TRBD1 TGTGCCAGCAGTTTAGGAGGGACAGGGTTAAATGAGCAGTTCTTC CASSLGGTGLNEQFF
TRBJ2-5 TRBV7-9 . . TGTGCCAGCAGCGATCACAGGGTTATAAACCAAGAGACCCAGTACTTC CASSDHRVINQETQYF
TRBJ1-5 TRBV6-1 few TRBD1 TGTGCCAGCAGTGAAGTAAGGACAGGGTTTCAGCCCCAGCATTTT CASSEVRTGFQPQHF
TRBJ2-1 TRBV29-1 few . TGCAGCGTCGGACTGTCCTACAATGAGCAGTTCTTC CSVGLSYNEQFF
TRBJ2-2 TRBV9 . TRBD1 TGTGCCAGCAGCGGTGGACAGGGCGTCACCGGGGAGCTGTTTTTT CASSGGQGVTGELFF
TRBJ2-1 TRBV7-2 few . TGTGCCAGCAGCTATCGACGCAATGAGCAGTTCTTC CASSYRRNEQFF
TRBJ2-7 TRBV7-9 . . TGTGCCAGCAGCTTTGACGCCGTTAGGGGCGAGCAGTACTTC CASSFDAVRGEQYF
TRBJ2-3 TRBV9 few TRBD2 TGTGCCAGCAGCAGACTAGCGGTCACAGATACGCAGTATTTT CASSRLAVTDTQYF
TRBJ1-1 TRBV29-1 . . TGCAGCGTTGAGAAGGGACCGAGGAAAGCTTTCTTT CSVEKGPRKAFF
TRBJ2-3 TRBV4-3 . . TGCGCCAGCAGCCGAGGGGTAGTAGGTAGCACAGATACGCAGTATTTT CASSRGVVGSTDTQYF
TRBJ1-2 TRBV7-9 . TRBD1 TGTGCCAGCATACGGACAGGTACAAGTGGCTACACCTTC CASIRTGTSGYTF
TRBJ1-1 TRBV13 many TRBD1 TGTGCCAGCAGCTTTGACAGGGTAAGCACTGAAGCTTTCTTT CASSFDRVSTEAFF
TRBJ2-3 TRBV6-1 few TRBD1 TGTGCCAGCCTGGCCGGGACAGGGGGGCCAGATACGCAGTATTTT CASLAGTGGPDTQYF
TRBJ2-5 TRBV13 . TRBD1 TGTGCCAGCAGCCACTATTCCGGGACAGGGGATCAAGAGACCCAGTACTTC CASSHYSGTGDQETQYF
TRBJ1-2 TRBV9 . . TGTGCCAGCAGCGCAACCTTCCGGGACACCTATGGCTACACCTTC CASSATFRDTYGYTF
TRBJ2-1 TRBV18 . . TGTGCCAGCTCACAACTAGCCGCCTACAATGAGCAGTTCTTC CASSQLAAYNEQFF
TRBJ1-2 TRBV7-9 . . TGTGCCAGCAGCTTAGCCTCCGGGTTTGGCTACACCTTC CASSLASGFGYTF
TRBJ1-1 TRBV10-3 few TRBD1 TGTGCCAGCAAAGGACAGGGAGGAGTGAACACTGAAGCTTTCTTT CASKGQGGVNTEAFF
TRBJ1-2 TRBV7-2 . TRBD1 TGTGCCAGCAGCTTAGCTGGACAGGGTCAAGGTGGCTACACCTTC CASSLAGQGQGGYTF
TRBJ1-6 TRBV30 . . TGTGCCTGGAGTGTTCGGAGTCGAAATTCACCCCTCCACTTT CAWSVRSRNSPLHF
TRBJ2-5 TRBV5-1 few TRBD1 TGCGCCAGCAGCCATCGATATGACAGGGACCAAGAGACCCAGTACTTC CASSHRYDRDQETQYF
TRBJ1-6 TRBV27 . . TGTGCCAGCAGTCTCGCAGGGCTCTATAATTCACCCCTCCACTTT CASSLAGLYNSPLHF
TRBJ1-1 TRBV5-1 few . TGCGCCAGCAGCTTGGACAGGGTAGGAGCTTTCTTT CASSLDRVGAFF
TRBJ2-2 TRBV5-1 few . TGCGCCAGCAGCTTGTCCGGTAGCGCGAACACCGGGGAGCTGTTTTTT CASSLSGSANTGELFF
TRBJ2-2 TRBV18 few TRBD2 TGTGCCAGCTCACCTTCGGGGGGACTAAACACCGGGGAGCTGTTTTTT CASSPSGGLNTGELFF
TRBJ2-5 TRBV18 few TRBD1 TGTGCCAGCTCACCCAACAGGGGATCCCAAGAGACCCAGTACTTC CASSPNRGSQETQYF
TRBJ2-3 TRBV15 . . TGTGCCACCAGCAGAGACCCCCCAGATACGCAGTATTTT CATSRDPPDTQYF
TRBJ1-2 TRBV4-3 . . TGCGCCAGCAGCCCTCTTTCGACAGCGATTGACTATGGCTACACCTTC CASSPLSTAIDYGYTF
TRBJ2-1 TRBV2 few TRBD2 TGTGCCAGAAAGCGGGAGGCATACAATGAGCAGTTCTTC CARKREAYNEQFF
TRBJ1-1 TRBV21-1 few . TGTGCCAGCAGCCGGGACAGGGGGCACACTGAAGCTTTCTTT CASSRDRGHTEAFF
TRBJ1-4 TRBV9 few TRBD1 TGTGCCAGCAGCGTTCGGACAGGATCTAATGAAAAACTGTTTTTT CASSVRTGSNEKLFF
TRBJ2-4 TRBV7-2 . TRBD1 TGTGCCAGCAGCTTAGCTGGGACAGCGCTCCAAGGGAACATTCAGTACTTC CASSLAGTALQGNIQYF
TRBJ1-1 TRBV5-4 few . TGTGCCAGCAGCTTGAGGTCTCTGAGCACTGAAGCTTTCTTT CASSLRSLSTEAFF
TRBJ2-7 TRBV13 few TRBD1 TGTGCCAGAAAGAACAGGGGCGACAAAACCTACGAGCAGTACTTC CARKNRGDKTYEQYF
TRBJ1-2 TRBV15 few . TGTGCCACCAGCAGAGATCGGGGATATGGCTACACCTTC CATSRDRGYGYTF
TRBJ2-7 TRBV9 . . TGTGCCAGCAGCCTCCTCGGGGACCCTAACTACGAGCAGTACTTC CASSLLGDPNYEQYF
TRBJ1-2 TRBV5-6 few TRBD1 TGTGCCAGCAGCTTTTACACCGGGACAGCCATCTTC CASSFYTGTAIF
TRBJ2-3 TRBV18 few . TGTGCCAGCTCACCAGGGGGAGATACGCAGTATTTT CASSPGGDTQYF
TRBJ2-1 TRBV2 few . TGTGCCAGCAAAGCTAGTGCCTCCTACAATGAGCAGTTCTTC CASKASASYNEQFF
TRBJ2-1 TRBV4-3 . TRBD2 TGCGCCAGCAGCCAAGATCCAGCGGGGGTCTACAATGAGCAGTTCTTC CASSQDPAGVYNEQFF
TRBJ2-1 TRBV7-2 . . TGTGCCAGCAGCTTAACAGGACTGAACAATGAGCAGTTCTTC CASSLTGLNNEQFF